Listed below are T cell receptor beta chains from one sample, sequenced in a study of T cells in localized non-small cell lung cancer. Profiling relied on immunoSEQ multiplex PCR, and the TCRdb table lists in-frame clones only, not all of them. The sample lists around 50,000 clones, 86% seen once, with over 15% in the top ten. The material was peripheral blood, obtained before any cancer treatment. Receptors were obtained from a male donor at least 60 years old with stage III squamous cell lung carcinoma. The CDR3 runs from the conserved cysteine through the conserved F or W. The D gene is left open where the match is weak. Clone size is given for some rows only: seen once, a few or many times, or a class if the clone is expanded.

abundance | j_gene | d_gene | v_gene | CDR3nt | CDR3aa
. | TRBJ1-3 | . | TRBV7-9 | TGTGCCAGCAGCTTAGCGGCAGGGGTCTCTGGAAACACCATATATTTT | CASSLAAGVSGNTIYF
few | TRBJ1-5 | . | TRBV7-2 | TGTGCCAGCAGCTTAGGGGTGATTAATCAGCCCCAGCATTTT | CASSLGVINQPQHF
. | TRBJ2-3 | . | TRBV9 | TGTGCCAGCAGCGTTACGGGGTCCTTTGTCACAGATACGCAGTATTTT | CASSVTGSFVTDTQYF
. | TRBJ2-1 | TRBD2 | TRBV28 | TGTGCCAGCAGTGGCGGGACTAGGCCGGCACACACACAGGATGAGCAGTTCTTC | CASSGGTRPAHTQDEQFF
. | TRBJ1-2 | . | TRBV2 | TGTGCCAGCAGTGAAGGGGTGTCAGCGCGAGGCTATGGCTACACCTTC | CASSEGVSARGYGYTF
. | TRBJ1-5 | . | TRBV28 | TGTGCCAGCAGTTTATTCCGGGTGGAGCAGCCCCAGCATTTT | CASSLFRVEQPQHF
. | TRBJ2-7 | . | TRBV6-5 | TGTGCCAGCAGTTACTCGGGACACCGCTACGAGCAGTACTTC | CASSYSGHRYEQYF
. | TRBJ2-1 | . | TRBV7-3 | TGTGCCAGCAGCTCCAAGGGGACCAATGAGCAGTTCTTC | CASSSKGTNEQFF
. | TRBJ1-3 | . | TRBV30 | TGTGCCTCGTCCGACAGCTTCGGTGCTGGAAACACCATATATTTT | CASSDSFGAGNTIYF
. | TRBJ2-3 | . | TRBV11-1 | TGTGCCAGCAGCCGACCCTCCCAGGGGACCTATACGCAGTATTTT | CASSRPSQGTYTQYF
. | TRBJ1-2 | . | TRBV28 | TGTGCCAGCAGTATTCAGGGAATTGGTGGCTACACCTTC | CASSIQGIGGYTF
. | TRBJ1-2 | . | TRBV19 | TGTGCCAGTAGTGCCAACAGGGCCTATGGCTACACCTTC | CASSANRAYGYTF
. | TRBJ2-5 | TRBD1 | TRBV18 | TGTGCCAGCTCATTCCGGGACAGGCAAGAGACCCAGTACTTC | CASSFRDRQETQYF
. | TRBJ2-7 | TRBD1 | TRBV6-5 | TGTGCCAGCAGTTACTTTCCGGGACAGGGGGCGGCCGAGCAGTACTTC | CASSYFPGQGAAEQYF
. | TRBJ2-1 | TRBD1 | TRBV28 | TGTGCCAGCCAGACCCTAGGACAGGGGCGCCGTGAGCAGTTCTTC | CASQTLGQGRREQFF
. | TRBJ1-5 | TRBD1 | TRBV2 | TGTGCCAGCAGTGAAGCGACAGGGGGCAATCAGCCCCAGCATTTT | CASSEATGGNQPQHF
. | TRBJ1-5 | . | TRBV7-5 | TGTGTCAGAAGCTTGTTCAAAGGGGGGGAGCAGGATCAGCCCCAGCATTTT | CVRSLFKGGEQDQPQHF
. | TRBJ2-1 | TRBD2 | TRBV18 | TGTGCCAGCTCACCTGTGGTGGTCGGACTAGCGGGGGGTAACAATGAGCAGTTCTTC | CASSPVVVGLAGGNNEQFF
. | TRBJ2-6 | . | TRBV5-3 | TGTGCCAGAAGCCCCGTAGTATTACAGCCCGCTGGGGCCAACGTCCTGACTTTC | CARSPVVLQPAGANVLTF
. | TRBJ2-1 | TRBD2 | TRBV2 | TGTGCCAGCAGTGCCGGCGGGAGCACCTACAATGAGCAGTTCTTC | CASSAGGSTYNEQFF
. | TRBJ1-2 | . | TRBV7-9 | TGTGCCAGCAGCTTAGAGGGAACAGCCAAGGTCTATGGCTACACCTTC | CASSLEGTAKVYGYTF
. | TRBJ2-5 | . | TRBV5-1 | TGCGCCAGCAGCTTGGGGACGTACGATACCCAGTACTTC | CASSLGTYDTQYF
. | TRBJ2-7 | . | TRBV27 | TGTGCCAGCGGAATCTACGAGCAGTACTTC | CASGIYEQYF
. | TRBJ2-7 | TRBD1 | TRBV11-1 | TGTGCCAGCAGCCCTTACCGGGACAGGACATCCTACGAGCAGTACTTC | CASSPYRDRTSYEQYF
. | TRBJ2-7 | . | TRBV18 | TGTGCCAGCTCACAAGTCAGCTGGGCCTACGAGCAGTACTTC | CASSQVSWAYEQYF
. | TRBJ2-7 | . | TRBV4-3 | TGCGCCAGCAGCCAAGGAGAGGTGTACGAGCAGTACTTC | CASSQGEVYEQYF
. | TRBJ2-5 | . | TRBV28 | TGTGCCAGCAGTCAAGTTAGGGAGACCCAGTACTTC | CASSQVRETQYF
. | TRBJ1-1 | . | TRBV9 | TGTGCCAGCAGCTCGCAGCAGGGGTACCAAGGGGCTTTCTTT | CASSSQQGYQGAFF
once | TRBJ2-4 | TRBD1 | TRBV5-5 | TGTGCCAGCAGTTGGACAGGGCATAAAAACATTCAGTACTTC | CASSWTGHKNIQYF
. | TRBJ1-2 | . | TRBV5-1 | TGCGCCAGCAGCTTAGATAACGGGGGGCAACCCACCTTC | CASSLDNGGQPTF
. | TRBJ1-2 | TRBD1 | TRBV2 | TGTGCCAGCAGGGAAAACAGGGGGCTCCTAACATCGTACACCTTC | CASRENRGLLTSYTF
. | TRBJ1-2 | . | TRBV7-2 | TGTGCCAGCAGCTTAGGGCAGGACTATGGCTACACCTTC | CASSLGQDYGYTF
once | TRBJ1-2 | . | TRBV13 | TGTGCCAGCAGCCCAGAGGGGGGCTATGGCTACACCTTC | CASSPEGGYGYTF
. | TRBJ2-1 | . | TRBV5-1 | TGCGCCACCACGGCGGGACCTTCCTACAATGAGCAGTTCTTC | CATTAGPSYNEQFF
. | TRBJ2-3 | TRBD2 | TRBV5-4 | TGTGCCAGCAGCTTAAATCCGGGACTAGCTATAGATACGCAGTATTTT | CASSLNPGLAIDTQYF
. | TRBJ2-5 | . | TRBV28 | TGTGCCAGCAGTTTAGTAATGGGGTTGAGTGTAGAAGAGACCCAGTACTTC | CASSLVMGLSVEETQYF
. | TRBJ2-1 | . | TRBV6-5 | TGTGCCAGCAAGGCTACATTATACAATGAGCAGTTCTTC | CASKATLYNEQFF
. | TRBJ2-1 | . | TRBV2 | TGTGCCAGCAGTGAATCCGGGCGCAATGAGCAGTTCTTC | CASSESGRNEQFF
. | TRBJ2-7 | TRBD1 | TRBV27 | TGTGCCAGCAGTTGGACCGGGACAGGGATGCGGGAGCAGTACTTC | CASSWTGTGMREQYF
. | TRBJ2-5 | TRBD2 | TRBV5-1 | TGCGCCAGCAGCCCGGGACTAGCGGTGGGAGAGACCCAGTACTTC | CASSPGLAVGETQYF